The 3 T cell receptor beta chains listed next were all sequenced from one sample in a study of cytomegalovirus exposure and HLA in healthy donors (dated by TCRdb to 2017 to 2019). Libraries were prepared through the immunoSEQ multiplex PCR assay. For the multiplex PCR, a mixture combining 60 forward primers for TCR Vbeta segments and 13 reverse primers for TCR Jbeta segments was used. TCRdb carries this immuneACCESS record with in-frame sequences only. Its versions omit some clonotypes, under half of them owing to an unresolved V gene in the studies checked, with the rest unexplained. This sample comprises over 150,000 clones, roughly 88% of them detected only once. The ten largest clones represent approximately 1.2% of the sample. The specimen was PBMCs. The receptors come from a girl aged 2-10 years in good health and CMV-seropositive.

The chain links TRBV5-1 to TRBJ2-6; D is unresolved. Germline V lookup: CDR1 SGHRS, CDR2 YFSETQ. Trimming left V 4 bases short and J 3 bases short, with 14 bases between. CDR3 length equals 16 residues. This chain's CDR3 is CASSPSPVYGANVLTF. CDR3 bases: TGCGCCAGCAGCCCGAGTCCGGTCTATGGGGCCAACGTCCTGACTTTC.

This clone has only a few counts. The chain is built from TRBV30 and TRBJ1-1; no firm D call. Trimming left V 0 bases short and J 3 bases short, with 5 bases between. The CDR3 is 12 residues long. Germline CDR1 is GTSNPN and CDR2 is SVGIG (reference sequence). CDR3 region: CAWSVIDTEAFF. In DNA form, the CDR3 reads TGTGCCTGGAGTGTAATCGACACTGAAGCTTTCTTT.

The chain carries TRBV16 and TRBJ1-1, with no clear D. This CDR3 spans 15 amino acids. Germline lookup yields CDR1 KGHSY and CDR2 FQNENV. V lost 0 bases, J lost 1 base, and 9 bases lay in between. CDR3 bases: TGTGCCAGCAGCCAATCACCAGACTGGAACACTGAAGCTTTCTTT. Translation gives CASSQSPDWNTEAFF.